This T cell receptor beta chain emerged from a study of human T cells and chemical hapten exposure. This clonotype was detected a few times. Its antigen remains unidentified. TCRdb itself ran the RACE reads through MiXCR, one entry per CDR3 protein. The profile covers approximately 260,000 distinct CDR3 sequences, with more than 6.5% appearing a single time and 2% to 2.5% taken by the ten largest. Study-wide results and caveats: Expanded TCRs were compared with controls, and the expanded TCRs formed significantly more large CDR3 similarity clusters. TCRs exceeding 1 in 1000 frequency stayed unchanged with DPC sensitization.

Time point noted: pre-sensitization, week 0. The treatment here: therapeutic diphenylcyclopropenone sensitization with weekly scalp DPC. At patch-test visits, sampling came before the patch test. Donors, patients with alopecia ranging from 18 to 70 years old and judged suitable for DPC, provided samples. This specimen was whole blood, taken in connection with sensitization to the hapten diphenylcyclopropenone (DPC). This receptor was taken from a woman in her forties with alopecia areata. Some clones in this sample may be carry-over from other donors' samples.

The chain's CDR3 is CASSYGEDSKNIQYF. The CDR3 coding sequence is TGTGCCAGCAGTTACGGGGAGGATTCCAAAAACATTCAGTACTTC. The V and J genes are TRBV6-2 or TRBV6-3 and TRBJ2-4, with D maybe TRBD2 (6 bases). The CDR3 has 15 residues. V dropped 2 bases and J dropped 2 bases, with 10 bases sitting between them. CDR1 MNHEY and CDR2 SVGEGT come from the germline V gene.